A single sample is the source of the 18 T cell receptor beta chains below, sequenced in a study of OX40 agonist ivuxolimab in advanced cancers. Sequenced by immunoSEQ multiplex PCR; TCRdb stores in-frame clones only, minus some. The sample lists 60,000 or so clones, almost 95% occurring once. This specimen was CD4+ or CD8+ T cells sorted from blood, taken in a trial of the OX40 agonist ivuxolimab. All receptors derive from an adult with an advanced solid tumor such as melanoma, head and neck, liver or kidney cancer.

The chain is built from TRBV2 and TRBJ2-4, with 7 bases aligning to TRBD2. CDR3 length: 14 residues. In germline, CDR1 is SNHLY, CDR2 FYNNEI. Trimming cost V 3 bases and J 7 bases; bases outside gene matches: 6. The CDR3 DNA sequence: TGTGCCAGCAGTGAGGGGAGGGCCAGGAACATTCAGTACTTC. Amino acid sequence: CASSEGRARNIQYF.

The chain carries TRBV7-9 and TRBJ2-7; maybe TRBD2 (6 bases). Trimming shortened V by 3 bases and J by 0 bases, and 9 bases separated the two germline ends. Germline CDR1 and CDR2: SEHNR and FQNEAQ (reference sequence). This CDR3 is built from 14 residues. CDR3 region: CASSFLGSSYEQYF. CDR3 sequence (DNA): TGTGCCAGCAGCTTTCTCGGGAGCTCCTACGAGCAGTACTTC.

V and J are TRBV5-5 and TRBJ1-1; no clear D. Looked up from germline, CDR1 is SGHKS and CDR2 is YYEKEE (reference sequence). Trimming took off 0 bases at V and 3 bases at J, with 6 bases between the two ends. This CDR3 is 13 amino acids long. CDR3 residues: CASSLERDTEAFF. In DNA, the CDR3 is TGTGCCAGCAGCTTGGAGAGGGACACTGAAGCTTTCTTT. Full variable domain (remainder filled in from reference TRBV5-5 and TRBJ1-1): DAGVTQSPTHLIKTRGQQVTLRCSPISGHKSVSWYQQVLGQGPQFIFQYYEKEERGRGNFPDRFSARQFPNYSSELNVNALLLGDSALYLCASSLERDTEAFFGQGTRLTVV.

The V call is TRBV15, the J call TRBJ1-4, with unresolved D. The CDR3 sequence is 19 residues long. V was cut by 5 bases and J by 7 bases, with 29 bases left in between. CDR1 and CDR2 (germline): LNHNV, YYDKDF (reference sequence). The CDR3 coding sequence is TGTGCCACCAGCGACGCCGTAATGATAGATGGGGTCGGATTTGAAAAACTGTTTTTT. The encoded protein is CATSDAVMIDGVGFEKLFF.

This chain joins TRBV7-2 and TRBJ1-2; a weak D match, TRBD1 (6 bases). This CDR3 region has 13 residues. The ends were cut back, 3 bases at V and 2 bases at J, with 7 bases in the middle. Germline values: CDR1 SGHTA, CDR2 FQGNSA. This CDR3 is CASSFGQNYGYTF. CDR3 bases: TGTGCCAGCAGCTTTGGACAGAACTATGGCTACACCTTC.

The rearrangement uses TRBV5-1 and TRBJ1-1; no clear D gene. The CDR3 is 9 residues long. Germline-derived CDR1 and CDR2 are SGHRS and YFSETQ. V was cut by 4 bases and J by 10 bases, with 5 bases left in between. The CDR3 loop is CASSPGAFF. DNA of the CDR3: TGCGCCAGCAGCCCGGGAGCTTTCTTT.

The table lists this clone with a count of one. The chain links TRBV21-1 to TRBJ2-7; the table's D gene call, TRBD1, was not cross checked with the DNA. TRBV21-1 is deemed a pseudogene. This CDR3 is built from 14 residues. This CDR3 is CASSKDRGLFEQYF. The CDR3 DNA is TGTGCCAGCAGCAAAGACAGGGGGCTATTCGAGCAGTACTTC.

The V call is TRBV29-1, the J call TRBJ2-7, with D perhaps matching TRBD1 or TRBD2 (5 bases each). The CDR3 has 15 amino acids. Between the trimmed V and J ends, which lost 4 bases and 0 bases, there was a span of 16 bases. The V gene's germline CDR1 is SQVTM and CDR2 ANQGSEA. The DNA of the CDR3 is TGCAGCGTTGTCGGGGCCTTGTTAGGCTCCTACGAGCAGTACTTC. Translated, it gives CSVVGALLGSYEQYF.

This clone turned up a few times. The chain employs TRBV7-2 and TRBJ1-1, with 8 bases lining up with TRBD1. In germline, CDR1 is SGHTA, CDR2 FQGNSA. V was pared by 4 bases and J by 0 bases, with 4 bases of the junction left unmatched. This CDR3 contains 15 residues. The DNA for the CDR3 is TGTGCCAGCAGCTATGGACAGGGACTGAACACTGAAGCTTTCTTT. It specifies CASSYGQGLNTEAFF.

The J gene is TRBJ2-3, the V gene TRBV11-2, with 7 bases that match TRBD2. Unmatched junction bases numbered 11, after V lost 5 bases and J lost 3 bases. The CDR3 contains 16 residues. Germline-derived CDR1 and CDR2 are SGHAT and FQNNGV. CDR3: CASSPGEGWSTDTQYF. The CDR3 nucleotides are TGTGCCAGCAGCCCCGGGGAGGGGTGGTCTACAGATACGCAGTATTTT.

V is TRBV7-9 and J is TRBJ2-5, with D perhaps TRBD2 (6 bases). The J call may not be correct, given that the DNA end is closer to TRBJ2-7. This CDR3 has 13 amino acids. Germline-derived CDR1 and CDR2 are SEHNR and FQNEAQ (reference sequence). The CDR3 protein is CASRSSAAYEQYF. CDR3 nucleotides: TGTGCCAGCAGGTCTAGCGCTGCCTACGAGCAGTACTTC.

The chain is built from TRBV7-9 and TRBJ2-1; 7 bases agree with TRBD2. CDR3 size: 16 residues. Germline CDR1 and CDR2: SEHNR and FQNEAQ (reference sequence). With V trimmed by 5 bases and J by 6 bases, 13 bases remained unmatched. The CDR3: CASSPPGTIGTNEQFF. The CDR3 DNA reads TGTGCCAGCAGCCCCCCCGGGACTATAGGTACCAATGAGCAGTTCTTC.

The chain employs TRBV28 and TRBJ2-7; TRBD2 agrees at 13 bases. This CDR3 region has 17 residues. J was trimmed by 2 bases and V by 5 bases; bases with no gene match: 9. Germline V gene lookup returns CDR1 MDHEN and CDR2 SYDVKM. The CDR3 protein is CASSQMGLAGYTYEQYF. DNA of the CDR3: TGTGCCAGCAGTCAGATGGGACTAGCGGGATACACCTACGAGCAGTACTTC.

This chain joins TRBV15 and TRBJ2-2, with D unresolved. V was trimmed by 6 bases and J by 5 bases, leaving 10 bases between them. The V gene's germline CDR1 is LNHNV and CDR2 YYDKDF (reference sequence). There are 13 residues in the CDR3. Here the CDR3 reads CATRGVGTGELFF. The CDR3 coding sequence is TGTGCCACCAGAGGCGTGGGGACCGGGGAGCTGTTTTTT.

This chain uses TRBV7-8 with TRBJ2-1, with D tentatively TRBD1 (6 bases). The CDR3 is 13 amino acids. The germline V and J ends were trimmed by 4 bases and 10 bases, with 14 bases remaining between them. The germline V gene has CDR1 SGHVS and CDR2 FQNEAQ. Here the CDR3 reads CASSSNSGEEQFF. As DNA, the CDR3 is TGTGCCAGCAGCTCAAATTCAGGGGAGGAGCAGTTCTTC.

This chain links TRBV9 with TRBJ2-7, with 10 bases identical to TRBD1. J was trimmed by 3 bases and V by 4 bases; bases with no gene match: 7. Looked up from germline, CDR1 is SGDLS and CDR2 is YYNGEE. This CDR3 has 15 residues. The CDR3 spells CASSFRDRGIYEQYF. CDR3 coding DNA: TGTGCCAGCAGCTTCCGGGACAGGGGTATCTACGAGCAGTACTTC.

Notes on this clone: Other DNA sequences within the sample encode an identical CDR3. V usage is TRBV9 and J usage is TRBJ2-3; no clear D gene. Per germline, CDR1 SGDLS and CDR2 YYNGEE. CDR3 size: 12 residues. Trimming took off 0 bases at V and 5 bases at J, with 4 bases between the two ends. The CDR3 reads CASSVAGDTQYF. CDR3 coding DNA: TGTGCCAGCAGCGTAGCTGGAGATACGCAGTATTTT.

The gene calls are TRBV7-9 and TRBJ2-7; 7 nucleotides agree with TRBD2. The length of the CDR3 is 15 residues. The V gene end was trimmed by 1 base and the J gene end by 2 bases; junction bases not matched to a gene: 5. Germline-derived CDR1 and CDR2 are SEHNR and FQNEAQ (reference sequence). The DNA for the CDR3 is TGTGCCAGCAGCTTAGTTGGCGGGAGAGCCTACGAGCAGTACTTC. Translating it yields CASSLVGGRAYEQYF.